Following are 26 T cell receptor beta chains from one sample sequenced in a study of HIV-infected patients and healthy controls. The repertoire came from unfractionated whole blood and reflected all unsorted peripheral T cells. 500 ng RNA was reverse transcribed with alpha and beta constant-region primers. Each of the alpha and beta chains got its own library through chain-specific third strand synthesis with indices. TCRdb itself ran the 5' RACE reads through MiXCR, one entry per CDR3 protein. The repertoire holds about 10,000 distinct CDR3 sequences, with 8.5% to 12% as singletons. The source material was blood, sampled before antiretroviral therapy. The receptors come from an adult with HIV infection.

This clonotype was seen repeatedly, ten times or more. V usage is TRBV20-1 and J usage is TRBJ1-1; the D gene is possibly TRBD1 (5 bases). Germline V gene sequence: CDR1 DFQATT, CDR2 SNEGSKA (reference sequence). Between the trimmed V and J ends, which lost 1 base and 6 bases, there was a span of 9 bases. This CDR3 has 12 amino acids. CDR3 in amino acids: CSARGGAAEAFF. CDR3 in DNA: TGCAGTGCTAGAGGGGGCGCCGCTGAAGCTTTCTTT.

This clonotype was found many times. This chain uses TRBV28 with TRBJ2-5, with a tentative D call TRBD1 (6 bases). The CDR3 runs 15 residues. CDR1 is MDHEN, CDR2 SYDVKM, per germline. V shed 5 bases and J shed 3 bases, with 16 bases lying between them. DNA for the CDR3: TGTGCCAGCAGTCCCCCGGACAGAACTGAAGAGACCCAGTACTTC. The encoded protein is CASSPPDRTEETQYF.

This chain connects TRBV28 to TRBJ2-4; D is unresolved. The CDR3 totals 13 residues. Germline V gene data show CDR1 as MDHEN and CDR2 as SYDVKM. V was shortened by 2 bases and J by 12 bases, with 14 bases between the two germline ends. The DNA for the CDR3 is TGTGCCAGCAGTTTACCCCAAGACCGTGCTCAGTACTTC. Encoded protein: CASSLPQDRAQYF.

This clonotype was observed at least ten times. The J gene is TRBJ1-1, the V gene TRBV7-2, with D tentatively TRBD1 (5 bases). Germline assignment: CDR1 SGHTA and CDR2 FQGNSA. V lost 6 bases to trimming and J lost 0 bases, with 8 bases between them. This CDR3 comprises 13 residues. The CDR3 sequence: CASRRGMNTEAFF. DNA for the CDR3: TGTGCCAGCAGGCGGGGGATGAACACTGAAGCTTTCTTT. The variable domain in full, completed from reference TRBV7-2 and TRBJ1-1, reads GAGVSQSPSNKVTEKGKDVELRCDPISGHTALYWYRQSLGQGLEFLIYFQGNSAPDKSGLPSDRFSAERTGGSVSTLTIQRTQQEDSAVYLCASRRGMNTEAFFGQGTRLTVV.

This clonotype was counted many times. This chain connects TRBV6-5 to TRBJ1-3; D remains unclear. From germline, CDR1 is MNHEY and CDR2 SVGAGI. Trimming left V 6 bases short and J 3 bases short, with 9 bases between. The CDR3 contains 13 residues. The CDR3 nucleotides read TGTGCCAGCAGATACCGGGGTGGAAACACCATATATTTT. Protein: CASRYRGGNTIYF.

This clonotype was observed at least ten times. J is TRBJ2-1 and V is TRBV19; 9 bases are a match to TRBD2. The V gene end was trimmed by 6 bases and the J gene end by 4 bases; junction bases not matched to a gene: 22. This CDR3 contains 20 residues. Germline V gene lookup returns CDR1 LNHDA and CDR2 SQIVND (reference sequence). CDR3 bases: TGTGCCAGTAGCCCGACCGGATTTAGCGGGGGCCCTCGACTATACAATGAGCAGTTCTTC. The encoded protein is CASSPTGFSGGPRLYNEQFF.

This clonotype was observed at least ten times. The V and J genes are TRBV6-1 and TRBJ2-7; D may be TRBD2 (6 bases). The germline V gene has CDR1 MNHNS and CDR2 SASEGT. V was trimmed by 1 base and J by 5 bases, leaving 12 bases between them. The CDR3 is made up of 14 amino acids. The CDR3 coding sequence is TGTGCCAGCAGTGAAGAGGAGGGTAAGGACGAGCAGTACTTC. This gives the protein CASSEEEGKDEQYF.

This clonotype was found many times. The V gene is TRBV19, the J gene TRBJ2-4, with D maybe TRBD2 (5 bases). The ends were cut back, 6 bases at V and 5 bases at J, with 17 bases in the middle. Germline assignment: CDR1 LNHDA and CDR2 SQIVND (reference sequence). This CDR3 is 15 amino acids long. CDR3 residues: CASSPPPGFENIQYF. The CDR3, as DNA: TGTGCCAGTAGCCCACCCCCGGGGTTCGAAAACATTCAGTACTTC.

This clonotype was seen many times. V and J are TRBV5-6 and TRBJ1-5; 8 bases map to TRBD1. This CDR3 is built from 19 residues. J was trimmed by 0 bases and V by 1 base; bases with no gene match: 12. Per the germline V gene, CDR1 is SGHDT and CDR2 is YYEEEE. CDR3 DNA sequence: TGTGCCAGCAGCTTGCAACGTGGGACAGGACCTTTTAGCAATCAGCCCCAGCATTTT. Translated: CASSLQRGTGPFSNQPQHF.

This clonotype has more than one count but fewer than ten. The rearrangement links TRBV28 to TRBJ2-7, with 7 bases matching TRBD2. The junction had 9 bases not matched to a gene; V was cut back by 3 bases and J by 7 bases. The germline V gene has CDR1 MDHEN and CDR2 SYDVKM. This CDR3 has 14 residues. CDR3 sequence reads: CASSFALPGREQYF. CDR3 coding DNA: TGTGCCAGCAGTTTCGCGCTTCCCGGGAGGGAGCAGTACTTC.

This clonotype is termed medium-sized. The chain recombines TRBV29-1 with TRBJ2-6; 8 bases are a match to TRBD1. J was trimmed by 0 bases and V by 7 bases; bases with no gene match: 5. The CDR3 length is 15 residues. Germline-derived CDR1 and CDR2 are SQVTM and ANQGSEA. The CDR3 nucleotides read TGCAGCGCTAGACAGGGGAGCTCTGGGGCCAACGTCCTGACTTTC. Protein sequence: CSARQGSSGANVLTF.

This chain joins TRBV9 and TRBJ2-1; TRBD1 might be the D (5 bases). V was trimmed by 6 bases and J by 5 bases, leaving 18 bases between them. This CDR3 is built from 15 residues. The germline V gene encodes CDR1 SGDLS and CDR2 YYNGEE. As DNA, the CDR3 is TGTGCCAGCAACCCCCAGGGTTCCGTGGACAATGAGCAGTTCTTC. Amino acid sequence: CASNPQGSVDNEQFF.

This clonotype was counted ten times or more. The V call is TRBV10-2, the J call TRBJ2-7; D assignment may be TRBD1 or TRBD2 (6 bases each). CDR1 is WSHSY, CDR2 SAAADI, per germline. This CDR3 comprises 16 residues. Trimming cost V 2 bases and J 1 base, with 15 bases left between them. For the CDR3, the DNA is TGCGCCAGCAGTGAGGGTCCGAGGGGGACTTCCTACGAGCAGTACTTC. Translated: CASSEGPRGTSYEQYF.

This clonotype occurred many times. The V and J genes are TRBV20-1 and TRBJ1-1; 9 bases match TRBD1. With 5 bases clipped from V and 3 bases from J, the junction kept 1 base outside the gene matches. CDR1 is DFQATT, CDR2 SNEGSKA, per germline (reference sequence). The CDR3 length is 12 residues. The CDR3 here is CSAWTGDTEAFF. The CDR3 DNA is TGCAGTGCTTGGACAGGGGACACTGAAGCTTTCTTT.

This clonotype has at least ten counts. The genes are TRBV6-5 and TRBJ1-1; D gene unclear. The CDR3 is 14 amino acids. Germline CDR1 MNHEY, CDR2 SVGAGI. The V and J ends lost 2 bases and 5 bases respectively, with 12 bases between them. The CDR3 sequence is CASSYGVFGTEAFF. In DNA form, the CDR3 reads TGTGCCAGCAGTTACGGGGTTTTTGGGACTGAAGCTTTCTTT.

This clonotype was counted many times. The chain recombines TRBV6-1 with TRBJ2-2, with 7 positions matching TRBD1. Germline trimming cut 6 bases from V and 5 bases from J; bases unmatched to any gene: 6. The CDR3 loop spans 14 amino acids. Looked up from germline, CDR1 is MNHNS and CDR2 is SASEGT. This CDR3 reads CASSSGTATGELFF. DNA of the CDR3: TGTGCCAGCAGCTCCGGGACAGCGACCGGGGAGCTGTTTTTT.

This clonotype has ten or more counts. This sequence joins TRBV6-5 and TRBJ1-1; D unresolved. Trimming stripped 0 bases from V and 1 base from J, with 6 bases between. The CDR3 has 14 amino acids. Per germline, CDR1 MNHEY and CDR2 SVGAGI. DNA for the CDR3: TGTGCCAGCAGTTACTCCTACAGGAACACTGAAGCTTTCTTT. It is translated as CASSYSYRNTEAFF.

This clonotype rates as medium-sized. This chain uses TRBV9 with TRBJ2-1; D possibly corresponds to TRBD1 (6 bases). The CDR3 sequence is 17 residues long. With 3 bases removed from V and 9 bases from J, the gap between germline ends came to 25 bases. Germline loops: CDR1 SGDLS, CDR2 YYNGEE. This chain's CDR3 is CASSGDRSVLDRTEQFF. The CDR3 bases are TGTGCCAGCAGCGGGGACCGTAGCGTGCTCGACAGGACTGAGCAGTTCTTC.

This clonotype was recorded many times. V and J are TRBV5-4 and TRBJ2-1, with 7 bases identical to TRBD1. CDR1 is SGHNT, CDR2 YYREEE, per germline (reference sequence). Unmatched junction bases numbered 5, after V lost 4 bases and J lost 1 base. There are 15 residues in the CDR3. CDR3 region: CASSPGTVSYNEQFF. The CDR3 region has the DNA TGTGCCAGCAGCCCAGGGACAGTGTCCTACAATGAGCAGTTCTTC.

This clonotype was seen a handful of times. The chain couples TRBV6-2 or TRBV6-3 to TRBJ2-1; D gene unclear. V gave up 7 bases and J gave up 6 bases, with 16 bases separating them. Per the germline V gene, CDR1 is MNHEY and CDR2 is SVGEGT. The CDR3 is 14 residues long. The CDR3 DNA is TGTGCCAGCACCAAAGTGGGGTCGGGCAATGAGCAGTTCTTC. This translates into CASTKVGSGNEQFF.

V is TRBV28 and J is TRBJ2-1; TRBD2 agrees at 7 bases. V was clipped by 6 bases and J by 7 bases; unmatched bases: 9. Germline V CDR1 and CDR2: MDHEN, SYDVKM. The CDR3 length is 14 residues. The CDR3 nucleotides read TGTGCCAGCAGCTTGACCCGAGCGGGGAATGAGCAGTTCTTC. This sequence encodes CASSLTRAGNEQFF.

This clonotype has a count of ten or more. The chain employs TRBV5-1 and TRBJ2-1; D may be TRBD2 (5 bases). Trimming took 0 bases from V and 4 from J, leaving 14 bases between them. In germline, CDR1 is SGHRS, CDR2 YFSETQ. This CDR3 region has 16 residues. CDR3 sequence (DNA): TGCGCCAGCAGCTTGGTAGGCGACTATAGATACAATGAGCAGTTCTTC. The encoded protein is CASSLVGDYRYNEQFF. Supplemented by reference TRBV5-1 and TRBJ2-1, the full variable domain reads KAGVTQTPRYLIKTRGQQVTLSCSPISGHRSVSWYQQTPGQGLQFLFEYFSETQRNKGNFPGRFSGRQFSNSRSEMNVSTLELGDSALYLCASSLVGDYRYNEQFFGPGTRLTVL.

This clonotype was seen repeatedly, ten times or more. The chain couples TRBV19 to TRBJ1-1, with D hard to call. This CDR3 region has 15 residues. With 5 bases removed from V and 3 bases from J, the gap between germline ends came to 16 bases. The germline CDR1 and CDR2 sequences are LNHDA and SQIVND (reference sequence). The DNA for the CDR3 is TGTGCCAGTAGTTTCCTCAGCAATCTTTACACTGAAGCTTTCTTT. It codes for CASSFLSNLYTEAFF.

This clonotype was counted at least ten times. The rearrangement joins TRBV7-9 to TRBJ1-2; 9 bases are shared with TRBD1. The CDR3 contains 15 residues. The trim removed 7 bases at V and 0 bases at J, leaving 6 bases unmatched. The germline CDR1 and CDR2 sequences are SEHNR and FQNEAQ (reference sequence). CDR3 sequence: CASIGTGRANYGYTF. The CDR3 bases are TGTGCCAGCATCGGGACAGGGAGAGCTAACTATGGCTACACCTTC. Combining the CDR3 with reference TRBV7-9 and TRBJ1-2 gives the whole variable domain DTGVSQNPRHKITKRGQNVTFRCDPISEHNRLYWYRQTLGQGPEFLTYFQNEAQLEKSRLLSDRFSAERPKGSFSTLEIQRTEQGDSAMYLCASIGTGRANYGYTFGSGTRLTVV.

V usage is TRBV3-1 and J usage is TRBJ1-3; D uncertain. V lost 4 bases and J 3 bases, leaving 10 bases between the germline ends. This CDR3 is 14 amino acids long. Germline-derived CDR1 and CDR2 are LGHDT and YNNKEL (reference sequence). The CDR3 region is CASSLLNYGNTIYF. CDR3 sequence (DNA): TGTGCCAGCAGCCTTCTAAATTATGGAAACACCATATATTTT.

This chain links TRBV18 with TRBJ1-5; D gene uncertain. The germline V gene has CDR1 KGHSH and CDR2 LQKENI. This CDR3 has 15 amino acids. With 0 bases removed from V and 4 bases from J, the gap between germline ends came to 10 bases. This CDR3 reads CASSPPGGENQPQHF. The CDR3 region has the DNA TGTGCCAGCTCACCACCGGGTGGAGAGAATCAGCCCCAGCATTTT.